These T cell receptor beta chains were read from a single sample in a study of blood T cell repertoires in COVID-19. Repertoires were generated with immunoSEQ multiplex PCR, while TCRdb's copy carries only in-frame clones and drops some. The sample gives 20,000 to 30,000 clones, 80% to 85% of which show up once; about 9% is in the top ten. Sample: peripheral blood. These receptors all come from a human donor in a cohort sampled during active COVID-19. The CDR3 runs from the conserved cysteine through the conserved F or W. A D gene is named only where the DNA matches it firmly. Clone size is stated in some rows and not others, as once, few, many or a class when expanded.

D,J,V,size,CDR3,DNA
TRBD1,TRBJ1-2,TRBV18,NA,CASSPTETGSVNYGYTF,TGTGCCAGCTCACCAACGGAGACAGGGAGTGTAAACTATGGCTACACCTTC
NA,TRBJ1-1,TRBV6-5,NA,CASRAELRESGRIF,TGTGCCAGCAGGGCCGAGTTACGGGAGAGTGGGCGGATCTTT
TRBD1,TRBJ2-7,TRBV9,NA,CASSVAGTGDYEQYF,TGTGCCAGCAGCGTGGCCGGGACAGGGGACTACGAGCAGTACTTC
TRBD1,TRBJ1-6,TRBV30,few,CAWSKGTDNSPLHF,TGTGCCTGGAGTAAAGGGACAGATAATTCACCCCTCCACTTT
TRBD1,TRBJ2-7,TRBV11-3,NA,CASSLEGQGPYEQYF,TGTGCCAGCAGCTTAGAGGGACAGGGACCCTACGAGCAGTACTTC
NA,TRBJ1-1,TRBV20-1,few,CSASTPDSYTEAFF,TGCAGTGCTAGTACCCCAGACAGTTACACTGAAGCTTTCTTT
NA,TRBJ2-7,TRBV5-4,NA,CASSQRSPPYEQYF,TGTGCCAGCAGCCAGCGTTCCCCTCCCTACGAGCAGTACTTC
NA,TRBJ1-1,TRBV15,few,CATSREVGGAFF,TGTGCCACCAGCAGAGAGGTCGGAGGGGCTTTCTTT
TRBD2,TRBJ2-1,TRBV5-1,NA,CASSLGASGSHNEQFF,TGCGCCAGCAGCTTGGGGGCTAGCGGGAGCCACAATGAGCAGTTCTTC
TRBD1,TRBJ2-4,TRBV5-6,NA,CASSRRTGLNIQYF,TGTGCCAGCAGCCGACGGACAGGGTTGAACATTCAGTACTTC
TRBD1,TRBJ1-3,TRBV11-2,once,CASSLGTGTGNTIYF,TGTGCCAGCAGCTTAGGGACAGGTACAGGAAACACCATATATTTT
TRBD1,TRBJ1-1,TRBV18,NA,CASSWDRSSTEAFF,TGTGCCAGCTCATGGGACAGGTCGTCCACTGAAGCTTTCTTT
NA,TRBJ1-1,TRBV7-6,NA,CASRPQAGGTEAFF,TGTGCCAGCAGGCCTCAGGCCGGAGGCACTGAAGCTTTCTTT
TRBD1,TRBJ2-5,TRBV6-1,NA,CASSEGPWDRGETQYF,TGTGCCAGCAGTGAAGGGCCGTGGGACAGGGGAGAGACCCAGTACTTC
TRBD1,TRBJ2-7,TRBV7-2,NA,CASSVTGAEQYF,TGTGCCAGCAGCGTGACAGGGGCCGAGCAGTACTTC
NA,TRBJ1-4,TRBV5-1,few,CASSYTVEEKLFF,TGCGCCAGCAGCTACACAGTAGAGGAAAAACTGTTTTTT
NA,TRBJ2-7,TRBV4-2,NA,CASSMGSGSYEQYF,TGTGCCAGCAGTATGGGCAGCGGTAGCTACGAGCAGTACTTC
TRBD2,TRBJ2-3,TRBV6-4,NA,CASSDGTSGTDTQYF,TGTGCCAGCAGTGACGGGACTAGCGGTACAGATACGCAGTATTTT
TRBD1,TRBJ2-5,TRBV28,once,CASSYGDRAPETQYF,TGTGCCAGCAGCTACGGGGACAGGGCTCCAGAGACCCAGTACTTC
NA,TRBJ2-5,TRBV29-1,NA,CSVEPGETQYF,TGCAGCGTTGAGCCGGGAGAGACCCAGTACTTC
NA,TRBJ2-1,TRBV18,NA,CASSPQTGHNEQFF,TGTGCCAGCTCACCACAGACGGGTCACAATGAGCAGTTCTTC
NA,TRBJ1-1,TRBV18,NA,CASSPESLGATEAFF,TGTGCCAGCTCACCGGAGAGCCTGGGGGCAACTGAAGCTTTCTTT
NA,TRBJ1-5,TRBV30,NA,CAWSGTFNQPQHF,TGTGCCTGGAGTGGAACTTTCAATCAGCCCCAGCATTTT
TRBD1,TRBJ2-2,TRBV11-3,NA,CASSYRGQGTGELFF,TGTGCCAGCAGCTACCGAGGACAGGGCACCGGGGAGCTGTTTTTT
NA,TRBJ2-2,TRBV27,NA,CASSRVITNTGELFF,TGTGCCAGCAGTCGAGTTATAACGAACACCGGGGAGCTGTTTTTT
NA,TRBJ2-7,TRBV19,NA,CASTTAGTPNQQYF,TGTGCCAGTACCACAGCCGGGACACCCAACCAGCAGTACTTC
TRBD2,TRBJ2-1,TRBV5-4,few,CASSLAGLAGVSNEQFF,TGTGCCAGCAGCTTGGCCGGGCTAGCGGGAGTTTCCAATGAGCAGTTCTTC
NA,TRBJ2-3,TRBV27,NA,CASSLSGIGSDTQYF,TGTGCCAGCAGTTTATCCGGAATCGGGTCCGATACGCAGTATTTT
TRBD2,TRBJ2-7,TRBV14,NA,CASRGWTSGTNEQYF,TGTGCCAGCCGCGGCTGGACTAGCGGGACAAACGAGCAGTACTTC
NA,TRBJ1-4,TRBV28,NA,CASRKAGTRNEKLFF,TGTGCCAGCAGGAAGGCGGGGACTAGGAATGAAAAACTGTTTTTT
NA,TRBJ2-7,TRBV7-2,NA,CASSLSPRGEQYF,TGTGCCAGCAGCTTGTCCCCCCGGGGGGAGCAGTACTTC
NA,TRBJ1-1,TRBV4-2,once,CASSQGVNTEAFF,TGTGCCAGCAGCCAAGGAGTGAACACTGAAGCTTTCTTT
TRBD1,TRBJ1-2,TRBV19,NA,CASSSPRQGAYGYTF,TGTGCCAGTAGTTCACCCCGACAGGGTGCCTATGGCTACACCTTC
NA,TRBJ2-7,TRBV3-1/TRBV3-2,once,CASSQAQGRSEQYF,TGTGCCAGCAGCCAGGCGCAGGGCCGTAGCGAGCAGTACTTC
NA,TRBJ1-2,TRBV18,NA,CASSPSDTRGYTF,TGTGCCAGCTCACCATCGGACACTCGAGGCTACACCTTC
TRBD2,TRBJ2-2,TRBV5-6,NA,CASRSSTSGEATGELFF,TGTGCCAGCAGGAGCAGCACCAGCGGGGAAGCCACCGGGGAGCTGTTTTTT
NA,TRBJ1-2,TRBV7-9,few,CASSPGGDYGYTF,TGTGCCAGCAGCCCGGGAGGAGACTATGGCTACACCTTC
NA,TRBJ2-1,TRBV6-4,NA,CASSDSMPVKSSYNEQFF,TGTGCCAGCAGTGACTCGATGCCTGTTAAGAGCTCCTACAATGAGCAGTTCTTC
TRBD1,TRBJ2-7,TRBV6-5,NA,CASRRGQVSEQYF,TGTGCCAGCAGACGGGGACAGGTGAGCGAGCAGTACTTC
NA,TRBJ2-1,TRBV12-3/TRBV12-4,NA,CASRDSSPKQFF,TGTGCCAGCAGGGACAGCTCCCCAAAGCAGTTCTTC
NA,TRBJ1-1,TRBV19,NA,CASSIIPRLKMNTEAFF,TGTGCCAGTAGTATAATCCCGCGCTTGAAGATGAACACTGAAGCTTTCTTT
NA,TRBJ2-1,TRBV5-1,few,CASSLDRNNEQFF,TGCGCCAGCAGCTTGGACAGGAACAATGAGCAGTTCTTC
TRBD1,TRBJ1-2,TRBV29-1,NA,CSVGGTGFGYTF,TGCAGCGTGGGAGGGACAGGGTTTGGCTACACCTTC
TRBD1,TRBJ1-5,TRBV5-5,NA,CASSSDRGAVRGNQPQHF,TGTGCCAGCAGCTCGGACAGGGGGGCGGTTCGGGGCAATCAGCCCCAGCATTTT
TRBD2,TRBJ2-1,TRBV9,NA,CASSVDSGRYNEQFF,TGTGCCAGCAGCGTAGATAGCGGGAGATACAATGAGCAGTTCTTC
TRBD2,TRBJ2-7,TRBV18,NA,CASSPPGLAGGSYEQYF,TGTGCCAGCTCACCACCGGGACTAGCGGGAGGGTCCTACGAGCAGTACTTC
NA,TRBJ2-7,TRBV28,NA,CASRVGPRGGTTYEQYF,TGTGCCAGCAGGGTGGGACCCCGGGGCGGGACGACCTACGAGCAGTACTTC
NA,TRBJ2-3,TRBV24-1,NA,CATSARTRERDTQYF,TGTGCCACCAGTGCCCGGACGAGGGAACGAGATACGCAGTATTTT
TRBD2,TRBJ2-7,TRBV7-8,NA,CASSLNSGSRPYEQYF,TGTGCCAGCAGCTTAAACAGCGGGAGTCGACCTTACGAGCAGTACTTC
TRBD2,TRBJ2-1,TRBV19,few,CASSTGLAGGREQFF,TGTGCCAGTAGTACGGGACTAGCGGGAGGACGTGAGCAGTTCTTC
NA,TRBJ2-7,TRBV6-5,NA,CASSTGNRVQYF,TGTGCCAGCAGTACAGGGAATAGGGTGCAATACTTC
TRBD1,TRBJ2-7,TRBV5-1,NA,CASSLGDSGFYEQYF,TGCGCCAGCAGCTTGGGGGACAGTGGATTCTACGAGCAGTACTTC
TRBD1,TRBJ2-7,TRBV6-5,once,CASSGTGTGEQYF,TGTGCCAGCAGCGGGACAGGGACGGGCGAGCAGTACTTC
NA,TRBJ1-6,TRBV7-2,NA,CASKDSFSYNSPLHF,TGTGCCAGCAAAGACAGCTTCTCCTATAATTCACCCCTCCACTTT
NA,TRBJ2-1,TRBV7-6,NA,CASSLGQGFSYNEQFF,TGTGCCAGCAGCTTAGGCCAGGGGTTTTCCTACAATGAGCAGTTCTTC